The present TCR beta chain was sequenced within a study of cytomegalovirus exposure and HLA in healthy donors. Whole-study findings and limits: In vitro checks showed that a few CMV-associated chains really do target CMV antigens.

PCR amplification relied on 60 Vbeta primers (plus 13 Jbeta primers). Libraries were prepared by immunoSEQ multiplex PCR; TCRdb keeps only in-frame clonotypes and omits some of them. This repertoire shows more than 85,000 clones, just under 80% found once; its top ten account for roughly 5.7%. This CDR3 comprises 14 residues. Germline V gene sequence: CDR1 SGHTA, CDR2 FQGNSA. J was trimmed by 5 bases and V by 5 bases; bases with no gene match: 8. A remark on this clone: Its antigen is still unknown.

The V gene is TRBV7-2, the J gene TRBJ2-7, with 8 bases lining up with TRBD2. The specimen sequenced was PBMCs. The TCR sequence derives from a male donor in good health and CMV-seronegative. The chain's CDR3 is CASSRGGQRDEQYF. CDR3 nucleotide sequence: TGTGCCAGCAGCCGGGGGGGACAACGAGACGAGCAGTACTTC.